The 6 T cell receptor beta chains below all came from one sample that was sequenced in a study of blood T cell repertoires in COVID-19. This table comes from immunoSEQ multiplex PCR, and its TCRdb copy is limited to in-frame clones, with some not included. The sample records under 200,000 clones, roughly 80% being singletons. Sequencing was performed on PBMCs or T cells enriched from blood (not recorded which). These receptors came from a woman aged 40 to 55 with acute COVID-19.

This clone has only one observation. J is TRBJ2-3 and V is TRBV9, with D maybe TRBD1 (6 bases). The germline V gene has CDR1 SGDLS and CDR2 YYNGEE. Trimming shortened V by 0 bases and J by 6 bases, and 14 bases separated the two germline ends. This CDR3 region has 15 residues. For the CDR3, the DNA is TGTGCCAGCAGCGTAGAGGGGACACGTCTCGATACGCAGTATTTT. Protein: CASSVEGTRLDTQYF.

The rearrangement joins TRBV6-6 to TRBJ2-2; TRBD1 is a possible D gene (6 bases). V shed 6 bases and J shed 3 bases, with 14 bases lying between them. Germline V gives CDR1 MNHNY, CDR2 SVGAGI (reference sequence). There are 15 residues in the CDR3. CDR3: CASSHPRTDTGELFF. CDR3 sequence (DNA): TGTGCCAGCAGCCACCCCAGGACAGACACCGGGGAGCTGTTTTTT.

This chain joins TRBV6-5 and TRBJ1-1; TRBD1 aligns across 7 bases. Germline V CDR1 and CDR2: MNHEY, SVGAGI. This CDR3 is built from 14 residues. With V trimmed by 6 bases and J by 1 base, 5 bases remained unmatched. The CDR3 coding sequence is TGTGCCAGCAGACCCGACAGGGAGAACACTGAAGCTTTCTTT. This encodes CASRPDRENTEAFF.

This clone occurred once. The chain is built from TRBV7-8 and TRBJ2-1; D may be TRBD2 (6 bases). Germline CDR1 and CDR2: SGHVS and FQNEAQ. The CDR3 has 12 amino acids. Trimming pared 5 bases from V and 10 bases from J, leaving 12 bases between. CDR3 nucleotide sequence: TGTGCCAGCAGCCCCGACCGGGGGGAGCAGTTCTTC. The encoded protein is CASSPDRGEQFF.

CDR3 coding DNA: TGTGCCAGTACCGAGACCTGGAGGTATGGCTACACCTTC. It translates to CASTETWRYGYTF. This chain links TRBV19 with TRBJ1-2; D unresolved. V dropped 7 bases and J dropped 5 bases, with 14 bases sitting between them. Germline V gene sequence: CDR1 LNHDA, CDR2 SQIVND (reference sequence). The CDR3 has 13 residues.

The rearrangement uses TRBV27 and TRBJ1-2, with TRBD1 identical over 8 bases. CDR1 and CDR2 from the germline V gene are MNHEY and SMNVEV (reference sequence). This CDR3 region has 15 residues. V was pared by 7 bases and J by 8 bases, with 15 bases of the junction left unmatched. This CDR3 reads CASKRGQGRERGYTF. The CDR3 region has the DNA TGTGCCAGCAAACGAGGACAGGGTAGAGAGAGGGGCTACACCTTC.